A selection of T cell receptor beta chains follows, all from one sample in a study of blood T cells in healthy people across ages. MiXCR, applied by TCRdb to the 5' RACE reads, yields one record per CDR3 protein. The table includes roughly 1,100,000 distinct CDR3 sequences, roughly a quarter detected once. A further study also used this sample, focusing on T cells of mothers and their children.

The sequenced sample consisted of blood. These receptors all stem from a girl between 2 and 10 years old in good health. Both conserved end residues are part of each CDR3. Fields, in order: clone size, D gene, V gene, J gene, CDR3 protein, CDR3 DNA. A D gene is named only where the DNA matches it firmly. Only part of the rows carry a size: once, few, many, or a class if the clone is expanded.

.	.	TRBV7-9	TRBJ1-2	CASSPLADWGYTF	TGTGCCAGCAGCCCCCTAGCCGACTGGGGCTACACCTTC
.	.	TRBV28	TRBJ2-5	CASTPTGAVKGTQYF	TGTGCCAGCACGCCTACCGGGGCAGTTAAGGGGACCCAGTACTTC
.	.	TRBV20-1	TRBJ1-4	CSAPGQTNEKLFF	TGCAGTGCTCCGGGACAAACAAATGAAAAACTGTTTTTT
few	.	TRBV7-2	TRBJ2-7	CASSLWWGATYEQYF	TGTGCCAGCAGCTTATGGTGGGGGGCGACCTACGAGCAGTACTTC
few	.	TRBV12-3/TRBV12-4	TRBJ2-3	CASKGRPFFGDTQYF	TGTGCCAGCAAAGGCCGCCCCTTTTTTGGTGATACGCAGTATTTT
few	.	TRBV12-3/TRBV12-4	TRBJ1-5	CASSLNWQGQNSNQPQHF	TGTGCCAGCAGTTTAAATTGGCAGGGGCAAAATAGCAATCAGCCCCAGCATTTT
.	.	TRBV7-2	TRBJ2-7	CASSVGLSPSYEQYF	TGTGCCAGCAGCGTAGGACTATCACCGTCCTACGAGCAGTACTTC
few	.	TRBV12-5	TRBJ2-5	CASGLVPGFEETQYF	TGTGCTAGTGGTTTGGTACCGGGGTTTGAAGAGACCCAGTACTTC
few	.	TRBV2	TRBJ1-5	CASRETQPQHF	TGTGCCAGCAGGGAAACCCAGCCCCAGCATTTT
.	TRBD1	TRBV20-1	TRBJ1-2	CSAEQGAYGYTF	TGCAGTGCTGAACAGGGGGCCTATGGCTACACCTTC
.	.	TRBV7-2	TRBJ1-3	CASSSLGEYTIYF	TGTGCCAGCAGCTCCCTGGGGGAGTACACCATATATTTT
.	.	TRBV29-1	TRBJ2-7	CSVESAITYEQYF	TGCAGCGTTGAATCTGCCATCACCTACGAGCAGTACTTC
.	.	TRBV20-1	TRBJ1-1	CSARSPLEEAFF	TGCAGTGCTAGATCCCCACTCGAAGAAGCTTTCTTT
.	.	TRBV20-1	TRBJ1-5	CSARDWEGNQPQHF	TGCAGTGCTAGAGATTGGGAAGGGAATCAGCCCCAGCATTTT
few	TRBD2	TRBV13	TRBJ2-3	CASSLIAGGTADTQYF	TGTGCCAGCAGCCTCATAGCGGGAGGAACCGCAGATACGCAGTATTTT
.	.	TRBV9	TRBJ1-4	CASSVEEQGRELFF	TGTGCCAGCAGCGTAGAGGAACAGGGTAGGGAACTGTTTTTT
.	.	TRBV28	TRBJ2-5	CASSSPIRDRRRWTQYF	TGTGCCAGCAGTTCCCCAATTCGGGACCGACGACGTTGGACCCAGTACTTC
.	TRBD1	TRBV7-2	TRBJ1-4	CASRSPGGEKLFF	TGTGCCAGCAGGTCCCCAGGGGGTGAAAAACTGTTTTTT
few	.	TRBV20-1	TRBJ1-2	CSAPDPQRNYGYTF	TGCAGTGCTCCCGACCCACAGCGAAACTATGGCTACACCTTC
.	.	TRBV7-2	TRBJ1-5	CASSLGGNVPQPQHF	TGTGCCAGCAGCTTAGGTGGGAATGTACCTCAGCCCCAGCATTTT
.	.	TRBV7-9	TRBJ1-6	CASSLETEFTLHF	TGTGCCAGCAGCTTAGAGACCGAATTCACCCTCCACTTT
few	TRBD2	TRBV2	TRBJ2-1	CASSDDGTSGRANEQFF	TGTGCCAGCAGTGATGACGGGACTAGCGGGAGGGCTAATGAGCAGTTCTTC
few	.	TRBV25-1	TRBJ2-2	CASSELIVGNTGELFF	TGTGCCAGCAGTGAATTAATAGTCGGGAACACCGGGGAGCTGTTTTTT
.	.	TRBV25-1	TRBJ2-3	CASGDRREGGTQYF	TGTGCCAGCGGTGACCGGAGAGAAGGGGGTACGCAGTATTTT
.	.	TRBV29-1	TRBJ2-3	CSVFIARGTDTQYF	TGCAGCGTTTTTATCGCCCGGGGCACAGATACGCAGTATTTT
few	.	TRBV3-1	TRBJ2-1	CASSPDSLSYNEQFF	TGTGCCAGCAGCCCCGACAGCCTCTCCTACAATGAGCAGTTCTTC
.	TRBD1	TRBV15	TRBJ2-5	CATSRDDRGRTQYF	TGTGCCACCAGCAGAGACGACAGGGGAAGGACCCAGTACTTC
.	.	TRBV19	TRBJ1-5	CASSIFSGGDQPQHF	TGTGCCAGTAGTATATTTTCAGGTGGGGATCAGCCCCAGCATTTT
.	.	TRBV6-6	TRBJ2-5	CASSYSNPAVETRYF	TGTGCCAGCAGTTACTCGAACCCAGCAGTAGAGACCCGGTACTTC
few	.	TRBV27	TRBJ1-2	CASSSGLYYGYTF	TGTGCCAGCAGTTCCGGACTATACTATGGCTACACCTTC
.	.	TRBV20-1	TRBJ2-5	CSARAPSGYQETQYF	TGCAGTGCTAGAGCCCCCAGCGGGTACCAAGAGACCCAGTACTTC
few	.	TRBV5-6	TRBJ1-2	CASSLEQFYGYTF	TGTGCCAGCAGCCTTGAACAGTTCTATGGCTACACCTTC
.	TRBD1	TRBV20-1	TRBJ1-1	CSAKQGISFGNTEAFF	TGCAGTGCCAAACAGGGGATAAGCTTTGGAAACACTGAAGCTTTCTTT
few	.	TRBV3-1	TRBJ2-1	CASSQAWEWWQFF	TGTGCCAGCAGCCAAGCCTGGGAGTGGTGGCAGTTCTTC
.	TRBD2	TRBV3-1	TRBJ2-5	CASRQSGRAEETQYF	TGTGCCAGCAGACAGAGCGGGAGGGCCGAAGAGACCCAGTACTTC
.	TRBD2	TRBV19	TRBJ2-1	CASSTGLPNEQFF	TGTGCCAGTAGTACGGGACTACCCAATGAGCAGTTCTTC
.	.	TRBV29-1	TRBJ2-6	CNPQLSGANVLTF	TGCAACCCGCAGCTTTCTGGGGCCAACGTCCTGACTTTC
.	TRBD2	TRBV12-3/TRBV12-4	TRBJ2-1	CASRTPSGGKDEQFF	TGTGCCAGCAGGACCCCTAGCGGGGGAAAAGATGAGCAGTTCTTC
few	.	TRBV7-2	TRBJ1-5	CASSPLHGLGGNQPQHF	TGTGCCAGCAGCCCACTCCACGGATTGGGGGGCAATCAGCCCCAGCATTTT
.	.	TRBV7-9	TRBJ2-1	CASSAMEGTTNEQFF	TGTGCCAGCAGCGCGATGGAAGGGACGACCAATGAGCAGTTCTTC
few	TRBD2	TRBV28	TRBJ2-5	CASKRAAGYETQYF	TGTGCCAGCAAACGAGCAGCGGGATATGAGACCCAGTACTTC
.	.	TRBV7-8	TRBJ1-1	CVSRHSRWGDMGFF	TGTGTCAGCAGGCACAGCCGTTGGGGGGATATGGGTTTCTTT